The 2 T cell receptor beta chains in this list originate from one sample, sequenced in a study of a mutant IDH1 vaccine in newly diagnosed glioma. Sequencing used immunoSEQ multiplex PCR; TCRdb keeps in-frame clones, though not all of them. In the table there are over 75,000 clones, roughly 78% of which are singletons. Sample time point: baseline, week 1 (first vaccination visit). Noted treatment: pre-vaccination baseline after standard-of-care therapy. The sequencing used PBMCs, collected from a glioma patient treated with radiotherapy, temozolomide or both. These receptor sequences come from a man between 40 and 49 years old with glioma.

The CDR3 reads CASGLYGANTEAFF. The CDR3 DNA sequence: TGTGCTAGTGGTTTGTACGGGGCGAACACTGAAGCTTTCTTT. The V gene is TRBV12-5, the J gene TRBJ1-1, with a weak D call TRBD1 (5 bases). Trimming pared 2 bases from V and 1 base from J, leaving 8 bases between. CDR1 is LGHNT and CDR2 is FRNRAP in the germline V gene. The CDR3 consists of 14 residues.

In nucleotides, the CDR3 is TGTGCCATCAGTGCTTCCGGGGTAGGCTCACCGACGCCTACAGAGCAGTACTTC. Translation: CAISASGVGSPTPTEQYF. The chain links TRBV10-3 to TRBJ2-7; D is possibly TRBD2 (5 bases). Germline values: CDR1 ENHRY, CDR2 SYGVKD. V was clipped by 4 bases and J by 7 bases, with 29 bases between them. This CDR3 has 18 residues.